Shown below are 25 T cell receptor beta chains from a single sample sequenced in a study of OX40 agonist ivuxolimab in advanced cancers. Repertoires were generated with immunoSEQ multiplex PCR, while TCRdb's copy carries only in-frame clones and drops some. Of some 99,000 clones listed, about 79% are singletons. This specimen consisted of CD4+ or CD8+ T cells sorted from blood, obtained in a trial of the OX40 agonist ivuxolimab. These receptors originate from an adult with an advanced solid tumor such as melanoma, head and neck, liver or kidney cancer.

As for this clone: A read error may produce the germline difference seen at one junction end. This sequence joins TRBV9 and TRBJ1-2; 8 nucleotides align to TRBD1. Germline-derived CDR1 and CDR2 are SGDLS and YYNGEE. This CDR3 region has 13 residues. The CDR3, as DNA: TGTGCCAGCAGCGCGAGGACAGGGCAGTTACTCTTCTTC. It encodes CASSARTGQLLFF.

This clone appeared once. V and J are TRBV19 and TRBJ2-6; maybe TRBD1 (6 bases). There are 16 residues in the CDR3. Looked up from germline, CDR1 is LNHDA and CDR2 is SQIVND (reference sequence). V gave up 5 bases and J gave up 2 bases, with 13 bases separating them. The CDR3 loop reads CASSGPQGAGANVLTF. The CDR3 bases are TGTGCCAGTAGTGGGCCACAGGGAGCTGGGGCCAACGTCCTGACTTTC.

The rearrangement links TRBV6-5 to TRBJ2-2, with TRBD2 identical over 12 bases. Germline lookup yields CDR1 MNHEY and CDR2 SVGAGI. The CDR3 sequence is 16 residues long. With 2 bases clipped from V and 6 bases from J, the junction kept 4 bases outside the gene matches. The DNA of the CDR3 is TGTGCCAGCAGTTACGGCCGACTAGCGGGGGCCGGGGAGCTGTTTTTT. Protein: CASSYGRLAGAGELFF.

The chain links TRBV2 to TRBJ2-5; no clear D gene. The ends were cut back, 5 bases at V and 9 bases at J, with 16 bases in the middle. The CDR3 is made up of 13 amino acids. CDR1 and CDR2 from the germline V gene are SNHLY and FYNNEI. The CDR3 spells CASSSTPDLAQYF. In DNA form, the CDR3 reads TGTGCCAGCAGTAGCACCCCAGATTTGGCCCAGTACTTC.

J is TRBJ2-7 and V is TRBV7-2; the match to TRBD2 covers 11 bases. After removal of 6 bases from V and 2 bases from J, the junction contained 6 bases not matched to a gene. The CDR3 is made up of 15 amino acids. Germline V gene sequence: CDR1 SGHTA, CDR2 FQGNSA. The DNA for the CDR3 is TGTGCCAGCAGAACCACTAGCGGGGGACCCTACGAGCAGTACTTC. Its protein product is CASRTTSGGPYEQYF.

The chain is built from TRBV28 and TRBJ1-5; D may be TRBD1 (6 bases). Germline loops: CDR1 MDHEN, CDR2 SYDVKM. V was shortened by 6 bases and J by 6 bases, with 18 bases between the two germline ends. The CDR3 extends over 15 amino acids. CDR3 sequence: CASSSGTPVGQPQHF. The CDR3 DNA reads TGTGCCAGCAGCTCCGGGACACCAGTTGGTCAGCCCCAGCATTTT.

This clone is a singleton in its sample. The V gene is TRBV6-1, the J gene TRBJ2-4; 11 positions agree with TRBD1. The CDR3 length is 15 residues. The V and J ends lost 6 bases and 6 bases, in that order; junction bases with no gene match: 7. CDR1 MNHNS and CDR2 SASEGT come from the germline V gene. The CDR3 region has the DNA TGTGCCAGCAGAGAAAGGACAGGGGGCAGAAACATTCAGTACTTC. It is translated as CASRERTGGRNIQYF.

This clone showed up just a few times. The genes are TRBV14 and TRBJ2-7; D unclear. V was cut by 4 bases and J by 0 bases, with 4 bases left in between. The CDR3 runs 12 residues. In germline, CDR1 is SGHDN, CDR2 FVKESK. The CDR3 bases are TGTGCCAGCAGCCCTAGCTCCTACGAGCAGTACTTC. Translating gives CASSPSSYEQYF.

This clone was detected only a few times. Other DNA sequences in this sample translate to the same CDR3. The CDR3 region is CASSQVRGDGYTF. In DNA, the CDR3 is TGTGCCAGCAGCCAAGTCAGGGGGGATGGCTACACCTTC. The gene calls are TRBV4-2 and TRBJ1-2, with 7 bases lining up with TRBD1. The CDR3 totals 13 residues. Losses at the gene ends were 1 base for V and 6 bases for J; bases not matched to a gene: 2. Germline CDR1 LGHNA, CDR2 YNFKEQ.

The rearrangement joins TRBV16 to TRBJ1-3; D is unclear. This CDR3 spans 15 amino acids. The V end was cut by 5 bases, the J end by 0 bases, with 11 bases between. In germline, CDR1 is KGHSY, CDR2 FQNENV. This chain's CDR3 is CASSTGILSGNTIYF. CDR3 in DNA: TGTGCCAGCAGCACCGGGATTCTCTCTGGAAACACCATATATTTT.

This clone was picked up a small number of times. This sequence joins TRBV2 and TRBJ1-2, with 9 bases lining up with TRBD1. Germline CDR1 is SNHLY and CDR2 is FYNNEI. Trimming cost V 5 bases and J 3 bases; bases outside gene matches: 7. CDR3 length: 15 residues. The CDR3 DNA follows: TGTGCCAGCAGTCCACAGGGGGCGCGTGACTATGGCTACACCTTC. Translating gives CASSPQGARDYGYTF.

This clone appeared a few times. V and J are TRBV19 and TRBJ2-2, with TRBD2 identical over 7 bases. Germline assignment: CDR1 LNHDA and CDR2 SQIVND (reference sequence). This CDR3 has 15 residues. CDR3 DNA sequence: TGTAGGAGTTCTGGGGGGAGGGCCGACACCGGGGAGCTGTTTTTT. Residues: CRSSGGRADTGELFF.

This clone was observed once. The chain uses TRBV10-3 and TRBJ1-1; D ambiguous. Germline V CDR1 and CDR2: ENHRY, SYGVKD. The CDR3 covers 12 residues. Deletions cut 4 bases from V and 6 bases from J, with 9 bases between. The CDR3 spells CAISAESAEAFF. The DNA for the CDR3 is TGTGCCATCAGTGCGGAATCGGCTGAAGCTTTCTTT.

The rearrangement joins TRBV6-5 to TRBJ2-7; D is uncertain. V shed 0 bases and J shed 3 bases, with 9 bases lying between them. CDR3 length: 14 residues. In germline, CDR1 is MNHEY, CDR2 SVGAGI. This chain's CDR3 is CASSYSWQDYEQYF. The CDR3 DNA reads TGTGCCAGCAGTTACTCCTGGCAGGACTACGAGCAGTACTTC.

The DNA for the CDR3 is TGTGCCAGCAGTGATTGGGACAGCGGTGAAAAACTGTTTTTT. Translating gives CASSDWDSGEKLFF. The chain joins TRBV6-1 to TRBJ1-4; the match to TRBD1 covers 7 bases. The ends lost 3 bases at V and 7 bases at J; junction bases unmatched: 5. The CDR3 sequence is 14 residues long. Germline-derived CDR1 and CDR2 are MNHNS and SASEGT.

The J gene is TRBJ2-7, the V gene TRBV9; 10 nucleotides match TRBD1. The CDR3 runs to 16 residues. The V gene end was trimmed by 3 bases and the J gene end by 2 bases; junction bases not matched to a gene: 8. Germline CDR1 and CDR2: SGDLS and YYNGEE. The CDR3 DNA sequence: TGTGCCAGCAGCGCCGGGTGGGGACAGGGGACCTACGAGCAGTACTTC. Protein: CASSAGWGQGTYEQYF.

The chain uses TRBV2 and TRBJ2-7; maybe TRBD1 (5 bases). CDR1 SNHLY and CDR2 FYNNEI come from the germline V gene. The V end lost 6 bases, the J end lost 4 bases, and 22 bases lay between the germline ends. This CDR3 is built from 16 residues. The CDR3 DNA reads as TGTGCCAGCAGCCCGCCCCCGGGCAGGGTGAGGTACGAGCAGTACTTC. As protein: CASSPPPGRVRYEQYF.

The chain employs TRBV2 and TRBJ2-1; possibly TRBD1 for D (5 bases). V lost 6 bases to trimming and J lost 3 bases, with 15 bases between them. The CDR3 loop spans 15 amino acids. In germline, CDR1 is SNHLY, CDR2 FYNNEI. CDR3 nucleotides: TGTGCCAGCAGATTTGACAGTCAGCTCTACAATGAGCAGTTCTTC. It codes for CASRFDSQLYNEQFF.

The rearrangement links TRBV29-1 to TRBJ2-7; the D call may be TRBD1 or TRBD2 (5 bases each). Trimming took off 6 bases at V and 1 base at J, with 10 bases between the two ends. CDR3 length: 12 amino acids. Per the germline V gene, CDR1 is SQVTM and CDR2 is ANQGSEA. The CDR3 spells CSVRDLSYEQYF. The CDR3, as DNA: TGCAGCGTGAGGGACCTATCCTACGAGCAGTACTTC.

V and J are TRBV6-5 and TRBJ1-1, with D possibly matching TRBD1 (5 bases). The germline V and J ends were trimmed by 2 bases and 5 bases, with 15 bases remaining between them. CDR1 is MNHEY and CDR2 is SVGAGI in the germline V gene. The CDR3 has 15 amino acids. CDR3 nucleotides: TGTGCCAGCAGTTACGACGGTCCAAAGGGGACTGAAGCTTTCTTT. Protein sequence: CASSYDGPKGTEAFF.

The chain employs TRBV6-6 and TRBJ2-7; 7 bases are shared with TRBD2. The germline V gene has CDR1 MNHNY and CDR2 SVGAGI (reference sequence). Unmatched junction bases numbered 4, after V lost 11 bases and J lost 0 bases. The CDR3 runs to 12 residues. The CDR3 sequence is CAGGGTSYEQYF. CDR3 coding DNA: TGTGCCGGGGGGGGGACCTCCTACGAGCAGTACTTC.

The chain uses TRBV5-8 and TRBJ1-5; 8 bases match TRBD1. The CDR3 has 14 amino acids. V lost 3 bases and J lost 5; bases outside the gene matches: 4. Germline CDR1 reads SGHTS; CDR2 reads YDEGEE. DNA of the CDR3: TGTGCCAGCAGCTGGGGACAGGCCTATCAGCCCCAGCATTTT. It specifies CASSWGQAYQPQHF.

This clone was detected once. CDR3 bases: TGTGCCAGCAGTGACTCGGGGGCTGGGGCCAACGTCCTGACTTTC. Its translation is CASSDSGAGANVLTF. The chain links TRBV6-4 to TRBJ2-6; D is possibly TRBD1 or TRBD2 (5 bases each). CDR1 and CDR2 from the germline V gene are MRHNA and SNTAGT. V gave up 0 bases and J gave up 2 bases, with 5 bases separating them. The CDR3 totals 15 residues.

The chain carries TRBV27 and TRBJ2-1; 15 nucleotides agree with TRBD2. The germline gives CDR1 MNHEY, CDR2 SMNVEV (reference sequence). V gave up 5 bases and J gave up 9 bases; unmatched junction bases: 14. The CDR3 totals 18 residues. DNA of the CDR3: TGTGCCAGCAGTCCATGGGTGGGACTAGCGGGGGGACGGGGTGAGCAGTTCTTC. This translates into CASSPWVGLAGGRGEQFF.

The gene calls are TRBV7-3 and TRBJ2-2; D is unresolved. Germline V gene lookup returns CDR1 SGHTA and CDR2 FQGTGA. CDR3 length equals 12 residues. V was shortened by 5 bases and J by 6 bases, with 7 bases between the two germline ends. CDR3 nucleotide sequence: TGTGCCAGCAGCCAAAGGCCCGGGGAGCTGTTTTTT. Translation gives CASSQRPGELFF.